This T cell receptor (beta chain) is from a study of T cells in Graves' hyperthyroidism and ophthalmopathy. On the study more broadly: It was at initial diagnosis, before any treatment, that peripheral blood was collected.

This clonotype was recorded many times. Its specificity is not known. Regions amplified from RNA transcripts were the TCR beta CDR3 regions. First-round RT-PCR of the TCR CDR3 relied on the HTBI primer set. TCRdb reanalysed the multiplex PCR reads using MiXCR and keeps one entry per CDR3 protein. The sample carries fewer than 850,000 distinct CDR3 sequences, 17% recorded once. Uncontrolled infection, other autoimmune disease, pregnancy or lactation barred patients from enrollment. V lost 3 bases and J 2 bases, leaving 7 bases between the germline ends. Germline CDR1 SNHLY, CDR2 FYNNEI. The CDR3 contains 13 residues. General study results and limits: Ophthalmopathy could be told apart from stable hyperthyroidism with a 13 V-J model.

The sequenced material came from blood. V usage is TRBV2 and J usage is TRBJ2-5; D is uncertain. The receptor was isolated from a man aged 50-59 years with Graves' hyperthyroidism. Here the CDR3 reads CASSDSRQETQYF. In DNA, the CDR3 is TGTGCCAGCAGTGATAGCAGACAAGAGACCCAGTACTTC.